Included here is one TCR beta chain sequence, with context. The antigen is unknown. CDR3 size: 14 residues. Trimming cost V 6 bases and J 8 bases; bases outside gene matches: 10. The germline V gene encodes CDR1 MNHNY and CDR2 SVGAGI (reference sequence). These data originate in a study of shared clonotypes between healthy human individuals. Study-wide findings and caveats: Some naive CD4 clonotypes, around 5%, turned up in common across a few donors. Researchers sampled blood only, noting tissue repertoires likely differ.

Naive CD8 cells lacked CD45RO and underwent positive selection for CCR7, leaving out terminally differentiated effector memory CD45RA+ cells. All the donors were Caucasian adults who lived in Nashville, Tennessee. Here immunoSEQ multiplex PCR was the method, and the copy in TCRdb shows in-frame clones only, minus some. The repertoire includes about 2.1 million clones, about 93% of them detected once, and 1.5% to 2% sits in the top ten. V usage is TRBV6-6 and J usage is TRBJ2-1; TRBD2 matches at 7 bases. The specimen sequenced was naive CD8+ T cells from PBMCs. The receptor comes from a man between 18 and 29 years old in good health. Some clones in this sample may be carry-over from other donors' samples. This chain's CDR3 is CASSGWEGSYEQFF. For the CDR3, the DNA is TGTGCCAGCAGCGGGTGGGAGGGCTCGTATGAGCAGTTCTTC.